Shown below are 20 T cell receptor beta chains from a single sample sequenced in a study of identifying expanded T cells in peripheral blood. Produced via immunoSEQ multiplex PCR; TCRdb's table is partial and in-frame only. Counted here are some 96,000 clones, roughly 88% occurring once; the ten biggest clones make up approximately 6%. Sequenced material: blood. These receptors all come from a person aged 18 to 75 in good health.

The chain employs TRBV5-1 and TRBJ2-1; D is uncertain. Germline assignment: CDR1 SGHRS and CDR2 YFSETQ. There are 15 residues in the CDR3. V dropped 3 bases and J dropped 2 bases, with 12 bases sitting between them. CDR3 nucleotides: TGCGCCAGCAGCTCCGCCGGTCCCCCCTACAATGAGCAGTTCTTC. Translation: CASSSAGPPYNEQFF.

This chain joins TRBV19 and TRBJ1-6; the match to TRBD1 covers 7 bases. From germline, CDR1 is LNHDA and CDR2 SQIVND (reference sequence). The CDR3 is 15 amino acids. V lost 1 base and J lost 10; bases outside the gene matches: 7. CDR3 in amino acids: CASSIGEKGQSPLHF. Written as DNA, the CDR3 is TGTGCCAGTAGTATAGGGGAGAAGGGACAGTCACCCCTCCACTTT.

In DNA form, the CDR3 reads TGTGCCACCAGCAGAGATAGGGGGCTCCACTATGGCTACACCTTC. Protein sequence: CATSRDRGLHYGYTF. This chain connects TRBV15 to TRBJ1-2; 7 nucleotides agree with TRBD1. This CDR3 contains 15 residues. Germline trimming cut 0 bases from V and 3 bases from J; bases unmatched to any gene: 4. CDR1 is LNHNV, CDR2 YYDKDF, per germline (reference sequence).

V gene TRBV15 combines with J gene TRBJ2-3, with a weak D call TRBD2 (6 bases). The CDR3 runs 15 residues. The V end was cut by 5 bases, the J end by 2 bases, with 14 bases between. Germline CDR1 and CDR2: LNHNV and YYDKDF (reference sequence). This CDR3 reads CATSLGGPLTDTQYF. Written as DNA, the CDR3 is TGTGCCACCAGCTTGGGGGGACCTCTCACAGATACGCAGTATTTT.

This clone came up once. The chain carries TRBV4-2 and TRBJ2-2; D tentatively fits TRBD1 or TRBD2 (6 bases each). Trimming stripped 4 bases from V and 5 bases from J, with 14 bases between. The germline V gene encodes CDR1 LGHNA and CDR2 YNFKEQ. The CDR3 runs 15 residues. The CDR3 protein is CASSPLGGLTGELFF. The CDR3 DNA is TGTGCCAGCAGCCCCTTGGGGGGCCTGACCGGGGAGCTGTTTTTT.

The rearrangement joins TRBV19 to TRBJ1-1; 8 bases are shared with TRBD1. Germline trimming cut 6 bases from V and 4 bases from J; bases unmatched to any gene: 10. Germline CDR1 and CDR2: LNHDA and SQIVND (reference sequence). This CDR3 is 15 amino acids long. CDR3 DNA: TGTGCCAGTAGGCCTCTTGGACAGGGTGGCACTGAAGCTTTCTTT. Amino acid sequence: CASRPLGQGGTEAFF.

The chain links TRBV5-1 to TRBJ2-1; 8 bases are a match to TRBD2. The V and J ends lost 1 base and 0 bases, in that order; junction bases with no gene match: 3. Germline V gives CDR1 SGHRS, CDR2 YFSETQ. CDR3 length: 16 amino acids. CDR3 amino acids: CASSLRGGSSYNEQFF. The CDR3 DNA reads as TGCGCCAGCAGCTTGCGGGGGGGTAGCTCCTACAATGAGCAGTTCTTC.

The genes are TRBV5-5 and TRBJ2-3; tentative D call: TRBD1 (7 bases). The CDR3 sequence is 17 residues long. The V end lost 4 bases, the J end lost 2 bases, and 20 bases lay between the germline ends. CDR1 is SGHKS and CDR2 is YYEKEE in the germline V gene (reference sequence). CDR3 in amino acids: CASSQDQGGANTDTQYF. CDR3 nucleotides: TGTGCCAGCAGCCAAGATCAGGGGGGAGCAAACACAGATACGCAGTATTTT.

The chain carries TRBV18 and TRBJ2-1; either TRBD1 or TRBD2 may fit D (7 bases each). CDR3 length equals 14 residues. CDR1 is KGHSH, CDR2 LQKENI, per germline. Trimming removed 6 bases at V and 6 bases at J, with 15 bases between. The CDR3 sequence is CASSAQGGFNEQFF. The CDR3 nucleotides read TGTGCCAGCTCGGCTCAGGGGGGGTTCAATGAGCAGTTCTTC.

The chain couples TRBV5-6 to TRBJ1-6; D unresolved. This CDR3 spans 17 amino acids. The V and J ends lost 5 bases and 0 bases respectively, with 15 bases between them. Germline V gives CDR1 SGHDT, CDR2 YYEEEE. The CDR3 region has the DNA TGTGCCAGCAGTGACAAATTCAAGGGCTCCTATAATTCACCCCTCCACTTT. This encodes CASSDKFKGSYNSPLHF.

V and J are TRBV5-3 and TRBJ1-1, with 9 bases aligning to TRBD1. TRBV5-3 is treated as an ORF (open reading frame) with a function not yet certain. The V segment lost 4 bases and the J segment 5 bases; nucleotides outside the gene matches: 15. This CDR3 contains 17 residues. For the CDR3, the DNA is TGTGCCAGAAGCAGATGTGGGACAGGGAGAGGCCCAACTGAAGCTTTCTTT. Protein: CARSRCGTGRGPTEAFF.

The chain links TRBV4-1 to TRBJ1-5; 11 bases match TRBD1. Germline V gene sequence: CDR1 MGHRA, CDR2 YSYEKL. This CDR3 region has 17 residues. Losses at the gene ends were 5 bases for V and 0 bases for J; bases not matched to a gene: 6. The chain's CDR3 is CASSRGQGANSNQPQHF. As DNA, the CDR3 is TGCGCCAGCAGCAGAGGACAGGGGGCAAATAGCAATCAGCCCCAGCATTTT.

This sequence joins TRBV6-1 and TRBJ1-5, with 7 bases fitting TRBD1. The CDR3 extends over 15 amino acids. V was pared by 4 bases and J by 4 bases, with 7 bases of the junction left unmatched. The germline CDR1 and CDR2 sequences are MNHNS and SASEGT. CDR3 sequence: CASSGTGTVNQPQHF. CDR3 nucleotides: TGTGCCAGCAGTGGAACGGGGACAGTTAATCAGCCCCAGCATTTT.

The V gene is TRBV18, the J gene TRBJ1-1, with a possible D match to TRBD1 (5 bases). CDR1 and CDR2 (germline): KGHSH, LQKENI. CDR3 length: 17 amino acids. The V end lost 3 bases, the J end lost 1 base, and 18 bases lay between the germline ends. The DNA for the CDR3 is TGTGCCAGCTCACCCTCCCGGGGCAACTCAGAGAACACTGAAGCTTTCTTT. This translates into CASSPSRGNSENTEAFF.

The V and J genes are TRBV6-5 and TRBJ1-3; TRBD1 agrees at 10 bases. The length of the CDR3 is 14 residues. Germline trimming cut 6 bases from V and 8 bases from J; bases unmatched to any gene: 7. The germline gives CDR1 MNHEY, CDR2 SVGAGI. The CDR3 coding sequence is TGTGCCAGCAGAAGGGGGACAGGGGCGGACACCATATATTTT. Protein sequence: CASRRGTGADTIYF.

The gene calls are TRBV6-1 and TRBJ1-1; 12 positions match TRBD1. In germline, CDR1 is MNHNS, CDR2 SASEGT. Germline trimming cut 7 bases from V and 6 bases from J; bases unmatched to any gene: 6. This CDR3 spans 14 amino acids. CDR3 sequence: CASIPRDRGPEAFF. The CDR3 coding sequence is TGTGCCAGCATTCCTAGGGACAGGGGGCCTGAAGCTTTCTTT.

The J gene is TRBJ2-7, the V gene TRBV11-3, with D tentatively TRBD1 (5 bases). Between the trimmed V and J ends, which lost 0 bases and 4 bases, there was a span of 10 bases. The CDR3 is made up of 14 amino acids. The V gene's germline CDR1 is SGHNT and CDR2 YENEEA. CDR3 coding DNA: TGTGCCAGCAGCTTAGAAGGGGCCGAATACGAGCAGTACTTC. The encoded protein is CASSLEGAEYEQYF.

This clone has only a few counts. The rearrangement joins TRBV4-3 to TRBJ2-7; 7 bases are a match to TRBD2. This CDR3 has 18 amino acids. V was pared by 0 bases and J by 5 bases, with 16 bases of the junction left unmatched. From germline, CDR1 is LGHNA and CDR2 YSLEER. CDR3: CASSQELARSGIPHEQYF. For the CDR3, the DNA is TGCGCCAGCAGCCAAGAGCTCGCTCGGAGCGGGATCCCCCACGAGCAGTACTTC.

J is TRBJ2-3 and V is TRBV6-6, with 7 nucleotides matching TRBD1. The CDR3 length is 16 residues. Germline CDR1 is MNHNY and CDR2 is SVGAGI (reference sequence). Trimming cost V 7 bases and J 0 bases; bases outside gene matches: 10. The CDR3 nucleotides read TGTGCCAGCACCGACAGGGATCGCGGTAGCACAGATACGCAGTATTTT. This gives the protein CASTDRDRGSTDTQYF.

This rearrangement joins TRBV7-9 to TRBJ1-1; 8 nucleotides match TRBD1. The V segment lost 1 base and the J segment 13 bases; nucleotides outside the gene matches: 5. The germline CDR1 and CDR2 sequences are SEHNR and FQNEAQ (reference sequence). The CDR3 runs 12 residues. DNA of the CDR3: TGTGCCAGCAGCTTAGAGATGACAGGGGATTTCTTT. It specifies CASSLEMTGDFF.